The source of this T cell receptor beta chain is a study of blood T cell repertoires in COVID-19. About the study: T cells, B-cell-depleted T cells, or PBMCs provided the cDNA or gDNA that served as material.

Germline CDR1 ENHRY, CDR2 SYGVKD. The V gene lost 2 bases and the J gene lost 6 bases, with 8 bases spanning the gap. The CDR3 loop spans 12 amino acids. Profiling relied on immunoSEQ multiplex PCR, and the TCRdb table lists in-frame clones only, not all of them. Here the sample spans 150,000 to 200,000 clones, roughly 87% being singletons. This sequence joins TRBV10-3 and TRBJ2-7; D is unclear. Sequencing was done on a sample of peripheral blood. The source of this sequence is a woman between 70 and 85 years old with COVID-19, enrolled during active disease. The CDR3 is CAISEEQFEQYF. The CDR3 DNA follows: TGTGCCATCAGTGAGGAACAGTTCGAGCAGTACTTC.